The 32 T cell receptor beta chains below were found in one sample sequenced in a study of cytomegalovirus exposure and HLA in healthy donors. The PCR ran on 60 Vbeta and 13 Jbeta primers. Assay: immunoSEQ multiplex PCR; the TCRdb copy retains only in-frame clones and omits some. The sample holds under 200,000 clones, approximately 80% seen once. Sequencing input: PBMCs. These receptors originate from a woman aged 50 to 60 in good health and CMV-seronegative.

This chain uses TRBV4-3 with TRBJ2-2, with 9 bases aligning to TRBD2. The CDR3 consists of 16 residues. Germline values: CDR1 LGHNA, CDR2 YSLEER. The trim removed 4 bases at V and 2 bases at J, leaving 5 bases unmatched. CDR3 in amino acids: CASSLVAGDNTGELFF. CDR3 DNA: TGCGCCAGCAGCCTGGTAGCGGGGGACAACACCGGGGAGCTGTTTTTT.

This chain links TRBV19 with TRBJ2-1, with a tentative D call TRBD1 (8 bases). Trimming shortened V by 4 bases and J by 6 bases, and 13 bases separated the two germline ends. This CDR3 region has 14 residues. Germline CDR1 reads LNHDA; CDR2 reads SQIVND (reference sequence). CDR3 DNA: TGTGCCAGTAGTAGGACAGGGAGGGTCAATGAGCAGTTCTTC. Amino acids: CASSRTGRVNEQFF.

This clone was detected a few times. This rearrangement joins TRBV5-4 to TRBJ1-4; TRBD1 might be the D (5 bases). The CDR3 covers 16 residues. V was trimmed by 3 bases and J by 0 bases, leaving 12 bases between them. Germline lookup yields CDR1 SGHNT and CDR2 YYREEE (reference sequence). CDR3 protein: CASSSRTPTTNEKLFF. CDR3 DNA: TGTGCCAGCAGCTCTAGGACACCTACAACTAATGAAAAACTGTTTTTT.

This chain connects TRBV28 to TRBJ2-5; possible D gene TRBD1, 5 bases. Germline V gene data show CDR1 as MDHEN and CDR2 as SYDVKM. Trimming removed 2 bases from V and 9 bases from J, with 13 bases in between. The CDR3 sequence is 13 residues long. CDR3 sequence (DNA): TGTGCCAGCAGTTTAGCACTACCAGGGCCCCAGTACTTC. Translating gives CASSLALPGPQYF.

The CDR3 reads CASSQFGTVSYEQYF. The CDR3 coding sequence is TGTGCCAGCAGCCAATTCGGGACAGTCTCTTACGAGCAGTACTTC. This chain uses TRBV14 with TRBJ2-7, with TRBD1 matching over 7 bases. Trimming took 2 bases from V and 4 from J; bases not matched to a gene: 8. This CDR3 has 15 amino acids. Germline CDR1 SGHDN, CDR2 FVKESK.

The CDR3 is CASSPTLGVAGGHDNEQFF. CDR3 nucleotides: TGTGCCAGCAGTCCTACCCTGGGGGTAGCGGGAGGGCACGACAATGAGCAGTTCTTC. The V gene is TRBV27, the J gene TRBJ2-1; TRBD2 matches at 11 bases. Per germline, CDR1 MNHEY and CDR2 SMNVEV (reference sequence). Trimming took 5 bases from V and 5 from J; bases not matched to a gene: 17. The CDR3 runs to 19 residues.

To note about this clone: One junction end disagrees with the germline gene, perhaps due to a read error. The CDR3 spells CASSLGRSITDTQYF. Here the CDR3 DNA reads TGCGCCAGCAGCTTGGGTCGCAGCATCACAGATACACAGTATTTT. The chain combines TRBV5-1 with TRBJ2-3; no clear D gene. CDR1 and CDR2 (germline): SGHRS, YFSETQ. The CDR3 covers 15 residues. Combining the CDR3 with reference TRBV5-1 and TRBJ2-3 gives the whole variable domain KAGVTQTPRYLIKTRGQQVTLSCSPISGHRSVSWYQQTPGQGLQFLFEYFSETQRNKGNFPGRFSGRQFSNSRSEMNVSTLELGDSALYLCASSLGRSITDTQYFGPGTRLTVL.

The rearrangement joins TRBV29-1 to TRBJ1-4, with D uncertain. Looked up from germline, CDR1 is SQVTM and CDR2 is ANQGSEA. V lost 7 bases and J 8 bases, leaving 11 bases between the germline ends. The length of the CDR3 is 11 residues. This CDR3 reads CSGRNEEKLFF. The CDR3 DNA reads as TGCAGCGGAAGAAACGAGGAAAAACTGTTTTTT.

This chain connects TRBV28 to TRBJ2-7, with D possibly matching TRBD1 (6 bases). The CDR3 has 14 amino acids. V was shortened by 4 bases and J by 6 bases, with 16 bases between the two germline ends. Germline-derived CDR1 and CDR2 are MDHEN and SYDVKM. In DNA form, the CDR3 reads TGTGCCAGCAGTTCCAGCCTCACAGGGCGCGAGCAGTACTTC. It encodes CASSSSLTGREQYF.

The J gene is TRBJ2-3, the V gene TRBV10-3, with D perhaps matching TRBD2 (7 bases). Trimming pared 0 bases from V and 4 bases from J, leaving 14 bases between. Germline V gives CDR1 ENHRY, CDR2 SYGVKD. This CDR3 is built from 16 residues. CDR3 DNA sequence: TGTGCCATCAGTGAGTCGCAGAAGGGGGGGGCAGATACGCAGTATTTT. It specifies CAISESQKGGADTQYF.

The chain joins TRBV27 to TRBJ2-1; weak D call: TRBD2 (5 bases). Germline values: CDR1 MNHEY, CDR2 SMNVEV (reference sequence). The germline V and J ends were trimmed by 4 bases and 4 bases, with 23 bases remaining between them. This CDR3 contains 18 residues. The CDR3 sequence is CASSSDWPKNKGYNEQFF. The CDR3 DNA follows: TGTGCCAGCAGTTCGGACTGGCCCAAAAATAAAGGATACAATGAGCAGTTCTTC.

The chain carries TRBV5-4 and TRBJ2-5; 11 bases are shared with TRBD2. The J segment lost 2 bases and the V segment lost 3 bases, leaving 3 bases of the junction unmatched. The V gene's germline CDR1 is SGHNT and CDR2 YYREEE (reference sequence). CDR3 length equals 15 residues. The CDR3 coding sequence is TGTGCCAGCAGCTCAAGACTAGCGGGGCAAGAGACCCAGTACTTC. Encoded protein: CASSSRLAGQETQYF.

V usage is TRBV10-3 and J usage is TRBJ2-5, with 11 bases lining up with TRBD2. Germline trimming cut 3 bases from V and 1 base from J; bases unmatched to any gene: 4. This CDR3 has 16 amino acids. Germline CDR1 reads ENHRY; CDR2 reads SYGVKD. The CDR3 reads CAISDAGTSGQETQYF. CDR3 nucleotide sequence: TGTGCCATCAGTGATGCCGGGACTAGCGGCCAAGAGACCCAGTACTTC.

The chain recombines TRBV7-2 with TRBJ2-7, with TRBD1 as a possible D gene (6 bases). The length of the CDR3 is 12 residues. The germline V gene encodes CDR1 SGHTA and CDR2 FQGNSA. V was clipped by 2 bases and J by 4 bases, with 6 bases between them. The CDR3 here is CASSLQGYEQYF. CDR3 sequence (DNA): TGTGCCAGCAGCTTACAGGGGTACGAGCAGTACTTC. The full variable domain, completed using reference TRBV7-2 and TRBJ2-7, is GAGVSQSPSNKVTEKGKDVELRCDPISGHTALYWYRQSLGQGLEFLIYFQGNSAPDKSGLPSDRFSAERTGGSVSTLTIQRTQQEDSAVYLCASSLQGYEQYFGPGTRLTVT.

V usage is TRBV28 and J usage is TRBJ1-6; 12 nucleotides line up with TRBD1. This CDR3 comprises 17 residues. CDR1 and CDR2 (germline): MDHEN, SYDVKM. J lost 4 bases, V lost 5 bases, and 6 bases had no gene match. DNA of the CDR3: TGTGCCAGCAGTATGGGACAGGGGGCGAGGTATAATTCACCCCTCCACTTT. This encodes CASSMGQGARYNSPLHF.

CDR3 loop: CASSQNTGGPGNTIYF. The CDR3 DNA sequence: TGCGCCAGCAGCCAGAACACAGGGGGACCTGGAAACACCATATATTTT. The chain recombines TRBV4-1 with TRBJ1-3; 8 bases are shared with TRBD1. Unmatched junction bases numbered 6, after V lost 3 bases and J lost 2 bases. Germline CDR1 reads MGHRA; CDR2 reads YSYEKL. The CDR3 length is 16 residues.

This chain uses TRBV6-5 with TRBJ2-7, with 8 positions matching TRBD1. Germline V gene lookup returns CDR1 MNHEY and CDR2 SVGAGI. With V trimmed by 6 bases and J by 5 bases, 6 bases remained unmatched. The CDR3 is 13 amino acids. The CDR3, as DNA: TGTGCCAGCAGGCGACAGGGGAGCAACGAGCAGTACTTC. This gives the protein CASRRQGSNEQYF.

This clone was counted only a few times. The chain combines TRBV15 with TRBJ1-3; D call uncertain. V lost 3 bases and J 11 bases, leaving 23 bases between the germline ends. CDR3 length: 16 residues. The germline V gene encodes CDR1 LNHNV and CDR2 YYDKDF (reference sequence). The CDR3, as DNA: TGTGCCACCAGCAGTACTCGGGTAATCTCTCCGAATCCCATATATTTT. It specifies CATSSTRVISPNPIYF.

The gene calls are TRBV9 and TRBJ2-3, with D possibly matching TRBD2 (7 bases). V shed 6 bases and J shed 1 base, with 18 bases lying between them. Germline V gives CDR1 SGDLS, CDR2 YYNGEE. The CDR3 extends over 16 amino acids. CDR3 bases: TGTGCCAGCACCTTAGGGGGGGGAAGAGGCACAGATACGCAGTATTTT. Residues: CASTLGGGRGTDTQYF.

The J gene is TRBJ2-1, the V gene TRBV4-2; 7 bases fit TRBD1. Germline values: CDR1 LGHNA, CDR2 YNFKEQ. The CDR3 has 17 residues. The junction had 13 bases not matched to a gene; V was cut back by 4 bases and J by 4 bases. CDR3 sequence reads: CASSPPRDRELYNEQFF. The CDR3 DNA sequence: TGTGCCAGCAGCCCACCCCGAGACAGGGAACTTTACAATGAGCAGTTCTTC.

This clone was observed once. This chain uses TRBV5-4 with TRBJ2-5; a possible D gene is TRBD1 (5 bases). CDR3 length: 14 residues. From germline, CDR1 is SGHNT and CDR2 YYREEE (reference sequence). Trimming removed 4 bases from V and 2 bases from J, with 12 bases in between. CDR3 in DNA: TGTGCCAGCAGCCCAGGACATTTACAAGAGACCCAGTACTTC. Translated, it gives CASSPGHLQETQYF.

This sequence joins TRBV4-1 and TRBJ2-7, with 9 bases matching TRBD1. The CDR3 is made up of 15 amino acids. Germline values: CDR1 MGHRA, CDR2 YSYEKL. The J segment lost 4 bases and the V segment lost 6 bases, leaving 10 bases of the junction unmatched. Here the CDR3 DNA reads TGCGCCAGCAGTCTTTTGGGACAGGGTATGTACGAGCAGTACTTC. It specifies CASSLLGQGMYEQYF.

The chain carries TRBV4-2 and TRBJ2-7; D gene ambiguous. Germline CDR1 LGHNA, CDR2 YNFKEQ. The CDR3 has 14 amino acids. With 4 bases removed from V and 0 bases from J, the gap between germline ends came to 10 bases. CDR3 region: CASSPEQSSYEQYF. CDR3 nucleotide sequence: TGTGCCAGCAGCCCGGAACAGAGCTCCTACGAGCAGTACTTC.

The chain recombines TRBV5-1 with TRBJ1-2; 9 bases map to TRBD1. The CDR3 has 15 amino acids. Germline trimming cut 4 bases from V and 6 bases from J; bases unmatched to any gene: 10. The germline gives CDR1 SGHRS, CDR2 YFSETQ. CDR3 DNA: TGCGCCAGCAGCCTGAGGACAGGGGACGCCGATGGCTACACCTTC. Encoded protein: CASSLRTGDADGYTF.

The chain recombines TRBV28 with TRBJ2-3; D might be TRBD2 (6 bases). Germline CDR1 is MDHEN and CDR2 is SYDVKM. The CDR3 is 14 residues long. Trimming took off 5 bases at V and 2 bases at J, with 11 bases between the two ends. The CDR3 DNA sequence: TGTGCCAGCAGTAAAGGGGACTTCACAGATACGCAGTATTTT. Amino acid sequence: CASSKGDFTDTQYF.

As concerns this clone: A read error may account for a junction end that differs from germline. The V and J genes are TRBV28 and TRBJ1-1; D might be TRBD1 (5 bases). The germline CDR1 and CDR2 sequences are MDHEN and SYDVKM. The CDR3 has 15 amino acids. The CDR3 DNA follows: TGTGCCAGCAACAATGCGGACAAAAAGAACGCTGAAGCTTTCTTT. This encodes CASNNADKKNAEAFF.

The chain has TRBV5-1 and TRBJ2-3, with a tentative D call TRBD2 (6 bases). The length of the CDR3 is 14 residues. The ends were cut back, 4 bases at V and 5 bases at J, with 14 bases in the middle. Germline V CDR1 and CDR2: SGHRS, YFSETQ. CDR3 residues: CASSNAGLRDTQYF. CDR3 in DNA: TGCGCCAGCAGCAACGCGGGACTTAGAGATACGCAGTATTTT.

The chain combines TRBV19 with TRBJ2-2, with D perhaps matching TRBD2 (6 bases). V dropped 1 base and J dropped 1 base, with 7 bases sitting between them. The length of the CDR3 is 15 residues. CDR1 is LNHDA, CDR2 SQIVND, per germline (reference sequence). CDR3 residues: CASSIAGVNTGELFF. The CDR3 DNA reads as TGTGCCAGTAGTATAGCGGGGGTGAACACCGGGGAGCTGTTTTTT.

The V and J genes are TRBV28 and TRBJ2-3, with TRBD2 matching 14 bases. The CDR3 extends over 16 amino acids. V was pared by 6 bases and J by 5 bases, with 7 bases of the junction left unmatched. The germline V gene has CDR1 MDHEN and CDR2 SYDVKM. The CDR3 region is CASSPTSGRARDTQYF. CDR3 nucleotide sequence: TGTGCCAGCAGCCCGACTAGCGGGAGGGCCCGAGATACGCAGTATTTT.

The chain is built from TRBV6-1 and TRBJ2-3, with TRBD2 matching over 7 bases. Trimming took 1 base from V and 5 from J; bases not matched to a gene: 0. This CDR3 has 13 amino acids. The germline V gene has CDR1 MNHNS and CDR2 SASEGT. CDR3 DNA: TGTGCCAGCAGTGAAGGCGGGGGAGATACGCAGTATTTT. This codes for CASSEGGGDTQYF.

The chain is built from TRBV9 and TRBJ2-3; 12 bases match TRBD1. Trimming at V came to 0 bases and at J to 6 bases, leaving 8 bases not matched to a gene. Germline CDR1 and CDR2: SGDLS and YYNGEE. This CDR3 has 17 residues. The CDR3 nucleotides read TGTGCCAGCAGCGTAGCTTGGGACAGGGGGCGAATGGATACGCAGTATTTT. Amino acid sequence: CASSVAWDRGRMDTQYF.

The J gene is TRBJ2-2, the V gene TRBV5-1; D is unresolved. Germline loops: CDR1 SGHRS, CDR2 YFSETQ. The CDR3 is made up of 14 amino acids. V was cut by 4 bases and J by 1 base, with 8 bases left in between. CDR3 nucleotides: TGCGCCAGCAGCGCCACTCGGAACACCGGGGAGCTGTTTTTT. It translates to CASSATRNTGELFF.